This T cell receptor (beta chain) was identified in a study of control samples from healthy donors and cancer patients. In germline, CDR1 is SGHDT, CDR2 YYEEEE. The CDR3 is 15 amino acids. V was trimmed by 3 bases and J by 0 bases, leaving 13 bases between them. TCRdb's copy holds only in-frame clones and misses some; the assay was immunoSEQ multiplex PCR. In the table there are tens of thousands of clones, approximately 94% of which are singletons. The V gene is TRBV5-6, the J gene TRBJ2-7; D possibly uses TRBD1 or TRBD2 (5 bases each). The TCR originated in a man aged 55 to 70 in good health. Sample: blood. This CDR3 is CASSSYTGGSYEQYF. In DNA form, the CDR3 reads TGTGCCAGCAGCTCATATACTGGGGGCTCCTACGAGCAGTACTTC.